One sample yielded the 5 T cell receptor beta chains listed below, sequenced in a study of blood T cell repertoires in COVID-19. TCRdb keeps only in-frame clones here, not all; method: immunoSEQ multiplex PCR. The data show roughly 57,000 clones, around 67% seen once. The sequencing sample was made of peripheral blood. Receptor source: a woman between 70 and 85 years old with acute or convalescent COVID-19.

This clone was observed a single time. V and J are TRBV4-1 and TRBJ1-3; the match to TRBD1 covers 9 bases. The ends lost 0 bases at V and 7 bases at J; junction bases unmatched: 4. CDR3 length: 15 amino acids. The V gene's germline CDR1 is MGHRA and CDR2 YSYEKL. CDR3: CASSQDEQGANTIYF. In nucleotides, the CDR3 is TGCGCCAGCAGCCAAGACGAACAGGGGGCGAACACCATATATTTT.

The V call is TRBV7-8, the J call TRBJ2-1; D perhaps matches TRBD2 (7 bases). Germline lookup yields CDR1 SGHVS and CDR2 FQNEAQ. This CDR3 has 14 residues. V shed 7 bases and J shed 10 bases, with 20 bases lying between them. The CDR3 spells CASTVRGGTKEQFF. As DNA, the CDR3 is TGTGCCAGCACCGTTAGGGGGGGCACGAAGGAGCAGTTCTTC.

J is TRBJ1-5 and V is TRBV5-6; D is unclear. V was pared by 7 bases and J by 6 bases, with 11 bases between. This CDR3 contains 12 residues. Germline V gene sequence: CDR1 SGHDT, CDR2 YYEEEE. CDR3 sequence reads: CASGGVGQPQHF. The CDR3 DNA reads TGTGCCAGCGGAGGCGTAGGTCAGCCCCAGCATTTT.

This chain joins TRBV7-9 and TRBJ2-7; 7 positions match TRBD1. After removal of 5 bases from V and 0 bases from J, the junction contained 1 base not matched to a gene. Germline CDR1 is SEHNR and CDR2 is FQNEAQ (reference sequence). CDR3 size: 13 residues. CDR3 sequence: CASSRQGSYEQYV. The CDR3 nucleotides are TGTGCCAGCAGCCGACAGGGCTCCTACGAGCAGTACGTC.

The V gene is TRBV6-6, the J gene TRBJ1-4, with a possible D match to TRBD1 (6 bases). This CDR3 spans 15 amino acids. Germline CDR1 reads MNHNY; CDR2 reads SVGAGI (reference sequence). The V end was cut by 6 bases, the J end by 8 bases, with 19 bases between. CDR3: CASSTAGGRREKLFF. CDR3 sequence (DNA): TGTGCCAGCAGCACAGCGGGGGGGCGAAGGGAAAAACTGTTTTTT.